The 29 T cell receptor beta chains given below trace back to one sample, sequenced in a study of cytomegalovirus exposure and HLA in healthy donors. 13 Jbeta primers and 60 Vbeta primers were used for the PCR. This table comes from immunoSEQ multiplex PCR, and its TCRdb copy is limited to in-frame clones, with some not included. The sample holds some 70,000 clones, 60% to 75% seen once. Sequencing was carried out using PBMCs. All receptors come from a male donor in good health and CMV-seropositive.

V gene TRBV18 combines with J gene TRBJ2-1, with TRBD2 matching over 12 bases. The CDR3 runs 16 residues. V lost 3 bases, J lost 5 bases, and 5 bases stayed unmatched. Germline loops: CDR1 KGHSH, CDR2 LQKENI. This CDR3 reads CASSPQGLAGHNEQFF. In DNA, the CDR3 is TGTGCCAGCTCACCTCAAGGACTAGCGGGGCACAATGAGCAGTTCTTC. The full variable domain, in which reference TRBV18 and TRBJ2-1 provide the parts outside the CDR3, is NAGVMQNPRHLVRRRGQEARLRCSPMKGHSHVYWYRQLPEEGLKFMVYLQKENIIDESGMPKERFSAEFPKEGPSILRIQQVVRGDSAAYFCASSPQGLAGHNEQFFGPGTRLTVL.

The genes are TRBV2 and TRBJ2-7; 12 nucleotides agree with TRBD1. After removal of 6 bases from V and 6 bases from J, the junction contained 9 bases not matched to a gene. The CDR3 covers 15 residues. Germline CDR1 reads SNHLY; CDR2 reads FYNNEI. The CDR3 DNA reads TGTGCCAGCAGACTAGTCCCGGGACAGGGGGCCGAGCAGTACTTC. This translates into CASRLVPGQGAEQYF.

V gene TRBV5-4 combines with J gene TRBJ2-7; 8 nucleotides align to TRBD2. V was pared by 5 bases and J by 7 bases, with 11 bases of the junction left unmatched. Per the germline V gene, CDR1 is SGHNT and CDR2 is YYREEE (reference sequence). This CDR3 comprises 14 residues. CDR3 in amino acids: CASSYGLADREQYF. CDR3 in DNA: TGTGCCAGCAGTTATGGACTAGCAGATAGGGAGCAGTACTTC.

This rearrangement joins TRBV27 to TRBJ2-3; D gene ambiguous. Germline V gene data show CDR1 as MNHEY and CDR2 as SMNVEV (reference sequence). The CDR3 contains 11 residues. The germline V and J ends were trimmed by 3 bases and 5 bases, with 3 bases remaining between them. In DNA form, the CDR3 reads TGTGCCAGCAGTTTTCTAGATACGCAGTATTTT. Encoded protein: CASSFLDTQYF.

This rearrangement joins TRBV11-2 to TRBJ2-5; TRBD1 matches 8 bases. V trimming: 5 bases; J trimming: 4 bases; junction bases outside the gene matches: 3. The germline V gene has CDR1 SGHAT and CDR2 FQNNGV. CDR3 length equals 13 residues. CDR3 residues: CASSHGTGETQYF. For the CDR3, the DNA is TGTGCCAGCAGCCACGGGACAGGAGAGACCCAGTACTTC.

A single count supports this clone. The chain employs TRBV6-5 and TRBJ2-6; D perhaps matches TRBD2 (5 bases). Germline CDR1 MNHEY, CDR2 SVGAGI. The CDR3 is 15 amino acids. Trimming took 6 bases from V and 4 from J, leaving 13 bases between them. CDR3 bases: TGTGCCAGCAGCCTCGGGGATACCGGGGCCAACGTCCTGACTTTC. Its protein product is CASSLGDTGANVLTF.

The chain has TRBV6-4 and TRBJ1-1; no reliable D call. Germline assignment: CDR1 MRHNA and CDR2 SNTAGT. Trimming left V 5 bases short and J 1 base short, with 8 bases between. The CDR3 consists of 13 residues. The CDR3 DNA reads as TGTGCCAGCAGTAAGGAGGAGAACACTGAAGCTTTCTTT. Translated: CASSKEENTEAFF.

The rearrangement links TRBV5-1 to TRBJ2-3; the match to TRBD1 covers 10 bases. This CDR3 contains 16 residues. CDR1 and CDR2 (germline): SGHRS, YFSETQ. Unmatched junction bases numbered 11, after V lost 5 bases and J lost 5 bases. The CDR3, as DNA: TGCGCCAGCAGGCCCCCGACAGGGGGCGATGGAGATACGCAGTATTTT. The encoded protein is CASRPPTGGDGDTQYF.

The CDR3 region has the DNA TGTGCCTGGAGGGAGACAGGGGTTACGCAGTATTTT. Protein: CAWRETGVTQYF. This chain connects TRBV30 to TRBJ2-3, with 8 positions matching TRBD1. Losses at the gene ends were 3 bases for V and 8 bases for J; bases not matched to a gene: 4. Germline V gene sequence: CDR1 GTSNPN, CDR2 SVGIG (reference sequence). CDR3 length: 12 residues.

The chain is built from TRBV6-5 and TRBJ1-1, with a tentative D call TRBD1 (5 bases). Trimming removed 3 bases at V and 4 bases at J, with 9 bases between. Germline V CDR1 and CDR2: MNHEY, SVGAGI. The CDR3 covers 13 residues. The DNA of the CDR3 is TGTGCCAGCAGTTATTCAGGGCGCACTGAAGCTTTCTTT. Translated: CASSYSGRTEAFF.

This clone was recorded a few times. This chain joins TRBV18 and TRBJ1-1; D call uncertain. The V end lost 10 bases, the J end lost 5 bases, and 14 bases lay between the germline ends. Germline loops: CDR1 KGHSH, CDR2 LQKENI. The CDR3 has 12 residues. The CDR3 spells CATRREQTEAFF. CDR3 in DNA: TGTGCCACGAGGAGGGAGCAAACTGAAGCTTTCTTT.

This chain joins TRBV4-1 and TRBJ1-1; D call uncertain. CDR1 is MGHRA and CDR2 is YSYEKL in the germline V gene. This CDR3 comprises 14 residues. The germline V and J ends were trimmed by 0 bases and 2 bases, with 7 bases remaining between them. CDR3 region: CASSQEAVNTEAFF. CDR3 in DNA: TGCGCCAGCAGCCAAGAGGCAGTCAACACTGAAGCTTTCTTT.

This chain joins TRBV5-1 and TRBJ1-1; D is ambiguous. Germline CDR1 reads SGHRS; CDR2 reads YFSETQ. V lost 0 bases, J lost 3 bases, and 15 bases lay in between. The CDR3 has 16 residues. CDR3 coding DNA: TGCGCCAGCAGCTTGGGGGAGGGAGCATACTACACTGAAGCTTTCTTT. Translated, it gives CASSLGEGAYYTEAFF. The full variable domain, rest sourced from reference TRBV5-1 and TRBJ1-1, is KAGVTQTPRYLIKTRGQQVTLSCSPISGHRSVSWYQQTPGQGLQFLFEYFSETQRNKGNFPGRFSGRQFSNSRSEMNVSTLELGDSALYLCASSLGEGAYYTEAFFGQGTRLTVV.

The rearrangement joins TRBV5-4 to TRBJ2-5; weak D call: TRBD1 (6 bases). The germline V and J ends were trimmed by 2 bases and 1 base, with 9 bases remaining between them. This CDR3 is built from 14 residues. Germline-derived CDR1 and CDR2 are SGHNT and YYREEE (reference sequence). Written as DNA, the CDR3 is TGTGCCAGCAGCTTCGGACAGTTCCAAGAGACCCAGTACTTC. Its protein is CASSFGQFQETQYF.

The V call is TRBV6-5, the J call TRBJ2-5, with D possibly being TRBD1 (5 bases). V was clipped by 7 bases and J by 7 bases, with 16 bases between them. The CDR3 contains 13 residues. CDR1 and CDR2 from the germline V gene are MNHEY and SVGAGI. CDR3 amino acids: CASKRTPLGTQYF. The CDR3 DNA reads TGTGCCAGCAAAAGGACACCCTTGGGGACCCAGTACTTC.

J is TRBJ2-2 and V is TRBV30; D unclear. The CDR3 has 15 amino acids. V lost 7 bases and J lost 4, with 19 bases in between. CDR1 GTSNPN and CDR2 SVGIG come from the germline V gene (reference sequence). This chain's CDR3 is CAFKEADLSTGELFF. The CDR3 region has the DNA TGTGCCTTTAAAGAGGCAGACCTTAGCACCGGGGAGCTGTTTTTT.

For the CDR3, the DNA is TGTGCCAGCAGCCCTGCCTTTCATCCGGGCTACGAGCAGTACTTC. Translating it yields CASSPAFHPGYEQYF. The V and J genes are TRBV9 and TRBJ2-7, with no clear D. The V end was cut by 4 bases, the J end by 3 bases, with 17 bases between. The CDR3 consists of 15 residues. CDR1 is SGDLS and CDR2 is YYNGEE in the germline V gene.

The sample holds one count of this clone. The chain combines TRBV27 with TRBJ2-7; D may be TRBD1 (5 bases). V was cut by 5 bases and J by 1 base, with 18 bases left in between. The CDR3 spans 16 residues. Germline V lookup: CDR1 MNHEY, CDR2 SMNVEV (reference sequence). Here the CDR3 DNA reads TGTGCCAGCAGTCCCCAAGGGGCTATCGGGTCCTACGAGCAGTACTTC. Amino acid sequence: CASSPQGAIGSYEQYF.

This clone was recorded many times. The chain carries TRBV7-9 and TRBJ2-5, with 7 bases lining up with TRBD1. The V gene end was trimmed by 6 bases and the J gene end by 5 bases; junction bases not matched to a gene: 9. This CDR3 region has 14 residues. The germline CDR1 and CDR2 sequences are SEHNR and FQNEAQ (reference sequence). CDR3 amino acids: CASSTGVSGETQYF. The CDR3 region has the DNA TGTGCCAGCAGTACAGGGGTGTCCGGGGAGACCCAGTACTTC.

The rearrangement joins TRBV4-1 to TRBJ1-5; D is unresolved. Trimming removed 1 base at V and 0 bases at J, with 10 bases between. This CDR3 contains 16 residues. Germline CDR1 MGHRA, CDR2 YSYEKL. CDR3 sequence: CASSQGLRNSNQPQHF. In nucleotides, the CDR3 is TGCGCCAGCAGCCAAGGACTGAGGAATAGCAATCAGCCCCAGCATTTT.

The gene calls are TRBV7-2 and TRBJ2-7; D gene unclear. In germline, CDR1 is SGHTA, CDR2 FQGNSA. The V and J ends lost 1 base and 2 bases respectively, with 6 bases between them. This CDR3 comprises 13 residues. The CDR3 sequence is CASSLVGPYEQYF. The CDR3 DNA sequence: TGTGCCAGCAGCTTAGTTGGCCCCTACGAGCAGTACTTC.

This chain connects TRBV5-1 to TRBJ2-5; 8 nucleotides agree with TRBD2. V gave up 5 bases and J gave up 4 bases; unmatched junction bases: 7. Germline V lookup: CDR1 SGHRS, CDR2 YFSETQ. This CDR3 spans 14 amino acids. CDR3 sequence (DNA): TGCGCCAGCAGTATCAGCGGGAGTGGAGAGACCCAGTACTTC. Residues: CASSISGSGETQYF.

The J gene is TRBJ1-5, the V gene TRBV18, with D uncertain. The CDR3 length is 14 residues. Germline CDR1 KGHSH, CDR2 LQKENI. Trimming stripped 1 base from V and 2 bases from J, with 6 bases between. CDR3 residues: CASSPQPGNQPQHF. DNA of the CDR3: TGTGCCAGCTCACCACAACCGGGCAATCAGCCCCAGCATTTT.

V and J are TRBV27 and TRBJ2-3; no firm D call. The ends were cut back, 5 bases at V and 2 bases at J, with 11 bases in the middle. Per the germline V gene, CDR1 is MNHEY and CDR2 is SMNVEV (reference sequence). The CDR3 is 14 residues long. CDR3 sequence (DNA): TGTGCCAGCAGTGCAACACTAAACACAGATACGCAGTATTTT. Its translation: CASSATLNTDTQYF.

This sequence joins TRBV7-9 and TRBJ1-1; D possibly corresponds to TRBD1 (6 bases). The germline V gene has CDR1 SEHNR and CDR2 FQNEAQ (reference sequence). The CDR3 runs 15 residues. V shed 4 bases and J shed 1 base, with 13 bases lying between them. CDR3 coding DNA: TGTGCCAGCAGCTGGCCAGGGGAAGGGAACACTGAAGCTTTCTTT. Its protein is CASSWPGEGNTEAFF.

The genes are TRBV6-5 and TRBJ2-3; D unclear. This CDR3 region has 14 residues. CDR1 and CDR2 (germline): MNHEY, SVGAGI. The V and J ends lost 6 bases and 2 bases respectively, with 12 bases between them. The CDR3 DNA reads TGTGCCAGCAGAGCGAACCCTATCACAGATACGCAGTATTTT. Translated, it gives CASRANPITDTQYF.

This clone appeared once. The CDR3 here is CARSVGTSGILYEQYF. CDR3 in DNA: TGTGCCAGAAGTGTGGGAACTAGCGGGATCCTCTACGAGCAGTACTTC. This chain uses TRBV21-1 with TRBJ2-5; the D call in the table, TRBD2, was not verified against the DNA. The J call may be in error: the DNA end matches TRBJ2-7 better. TRBV21-1 constitutes a pseudogene. The CDR3 runs to 16 residues.

The CDR3 DNA is TGTGCCAGCAGCTTGGTTGGCCGGAGGGATTCACCCCTCCACTTT. This encodes CASSLVGRRDSPLHF. The chain joins TRBV5-6 to TRBJ1-6, with unresolved D. Germline CDR1 and CDR2: SGHDT and YYEEEE. Trimming left V 0 bases short and J 8 bases short, with 12 bases between. This CDR3 is 15 amino acids long.

As concerns this clone: Sequence at one end of the junction differs from germline and may be a read error. V and J are TRBV2 and TRBJ2-1; TRBD2 aligns across 13 bases. In germline, CDR1 is SNHLY, CDR2 FYNNEI. This CDR3 has 13 amino acids. DNA for the CDR3: TGTGCCTGCAGACTAGCGGGAGGACTTGAGCAGTTCTTC. Protein sequence: CACRLAGGLEQFF.